One and the same sample provided the 27 T cell receptor beta chains below, sequenced in a study of T cells after somatic rescue of genetic block. Assay: immunoSEQ multiplex PCR; the TCRdb copy retains only in-frame clones and omits some. The profile covers about 67,000 clones, with 92% appearing a single time and approximately 3% taken by the ten largest. Material: peripheral blood mononuclear cells (PBMCs). The origin of the receptors is a man between 35 and 55 years old.

The chain couples TRBV5-1 to TRBJ2-3; D is perhaps TRBD2 (5 bases). Germline CDR1 reads SGHRS; CDR2 reads YFSETQ. Between the trimmed V and J ends, which lost 3 bases and 4 bases, there was a span of 15 bases. The CDR3 contains 15 residues. DNA of the CDR3: TGCGCCAGCAGCTCCCCGGGCCTCGGGGCAGATACGCAGTATTTT. Protein product: CASSSPGLGADTQYF.

The chain uses TRBV7-9 and TRBJ2-1, with D tentatively TRBD1 or TRBD2 (6 bases each). The CDR3 runs to 16 residues. V was trimmed by 3 bases and J by 7 bases, leaving 19 bases between them. The germline V gene encodes CDR1 SEHNR and CDR2 FQNEAQ (reference sequence). CDR3 amino acids: CASSFPRGGRLNEQFF. The CDR3 DNA reads TGTGCCAGCAGCTTTCCTAGAGGGGGGCGTTTGAATGAGCAGTTCTTC.

The chain is built from TRBV7-2 and TRBJ2-3; TRBD2 matches 10 bases. Germline lookup yields CDR1 SGHTA and CDR2 FQGNSA. The CDR3 has 14 residues. The trim removed 5 bases at V and 8 bases at J, leaving 7 bases unmatched. This chain's CDR3 is CASSPLTSGATQYF. CDR3 sequence (DNA): TGTGCCAGCAGCCCCCTAACTAGCGGGGCTACGCAGTATTTT.

The V gene is TRBV19, the J gene TRBJ2-7; D may match TRBD1 or TRBD2 (5 bases each). The CDR3 runs 14 residues. The germline CDR1 and CDR2 sequences are LNHDA and SQIVND (reference sequence). V was trimmed by 6 bases and J by 2 bases, leaving 14 bases between them. CDR3 sequence: CASSSGTETYEQYF. CDR3 coding DNA: TGTGCCAGTAGCTCCGGGACGGAGACCTACGAGCAGTACTTC.

The V gene is TRBV28, the J gene TRBJ1-1; D might be TRBD1 (6 bases). Germline assignment: CDR1 MDHEN and CDR2 SYDVKM. The V end lost 3 bases, the J end lost 6 bases, and 14 bases lay between the germline ends. This CDR3 region has 14 residues. The CDR3 protein is CASSFRGLAAEAFF. In DNA, the CDR3 is TGTGCCAGCAGTTTCAGGGGACTGGCTGCTGAAGCTTTCTTT.

This chain uses TRBV6-7 with TRBJ1-5; TRBD1 is a possible D gene (5 bases). TRBV6-7 is identified as an open reading frame with a role that is uncertain. The CDR3 is 14 residues long. The V gene lost 11 bases and the J gene lost 6 bases, with 20 bases spanning the gap. The CDR3: CAVRLGWGFQPQHF. CDR3 in DNA: TGTGCCGTTCGCCTCGGTTGGGGGTTTCAGCCCCAGCATTTT.

In DNA form, the CDR3 reads TGTGCCAGCAAGGCAGGGGGCGCATGGGGCTCTGGGGCCAACGTCCTGACTTTC. Protein sequence: CASKAGGAWGSGANVLTF. J is TRBJ2-6 and V is TRBV28; TRBD1 matches 8 bases. The J segment lost 0 bases and the V segment lost 7 bases, leaving 11 bases of the junction unmatched. Germline-derived CDR1 and CDR2 are MDHEN and SYDVKM. This CDR3 comprises 18 residues.

This clone was observed once. The chain uses TRBV5-1 and TRBJ2-1, with D possibly being TRBD2 (6 bases). CDR3 length equals 14 residues. The V gene's germline CDR1 is SGHRS and CDR2 YFSETQ. Trimming removed 6 bases from V and 0 bases from J, with 10 bases in between. As DNA, the CDR3 is TGCGCCAGCACCGGGACTTTCTCCTACAATGAGCAGTTCTTC. It specifies CASTGTFSYNEQFF.

The chain carries TRBV2 and TRBJ1-1; the match to TRBD1 covers 8 bases. Germline V gives CDR1 SNHLY, CDR2 FYNNEI. V lost 8 bases, J lost 3 bases, and 11 bases stayed unmatched. The CDR3 totals 15 residues. CDR3 bases: TGTGCCAGCCGGGACAGGAAGCGGGCGGACACTGAAGCTTTCTTT. This translates into CASRDRKRADTEAFF. Variable domain in full (rest from reference TRBV2 and TRBJ1-1): EPEVTQTPSHQVTQMGQEVILRCVPISNHLYFYWYRQILGQKVEFLVSFYNNEISEKSEIFDDQFSVERPDGSNFTLKIRSTKLEDSAMYFCASRDRKRADTEAFFGQGTRLTVV.

V is TRBV7-9 and J is TRBJ1-1; 10 bases align to TRBD1. The CDR3 is 14 amino acids. CDR1 is SEHNR, CDR2 FQNEAQ, per germline (reference sequence). V was pared by 5 bases and J by 5 bases, with 5 bases of the junction left unmatched. The CDR3 is CASSTDRGRTEAFF. The CDR3 DNA follows: TGTGCCAGCAGCACCGACAGGGGGCGGACTGAAGCTTTCTTT. Supplemented by reference TRBV7-9 and TRBJ1-1, the full variable domain reads DTGVSQNPRHKITKRGQNVTFRCDPISEHNRLYWYRQTLGQGPEFLTYFQNEAQLEKSRLLSDRFSAERPKGSFSTLEIQRTEQGDSAMYLCASSTDRGRTEAFFGQGTRLTVV.

In DNA, the CDR3 is TGTGCCAGCAGTTTCCCACAGCTCGATAATCAGCCCCAGCATTTT. Protein product: CASSFPQLDNQPQHF. The J gene is TRBJ1-5, the V gene TRBV28; D remains unclear. V was cut by 3 bases and J by 4 bases, with 13 bases left in between. Germline-derived CDR1 and CDR2 are MDHEN and SYDVKM. This CDR3 comprises 15 residues.

The V and J genes are TRBV7-8 and TRBJ1-1; a weak D match, TRBD1 (5 bases). The V and J ends lost 4 bases and 0 bases respectively, with 12 bases between them. The V gene's germline CDR1 is SGHVS and CDR2 FQNEAQ. The CDR3 length is 15 residues. The CDR3 DNA sequence: TGTGCCAGCAGCTGGGGAACAGGCGTGAACACTGAAGCTTTCTTT. Translation: CASSWGTGVNTEAFF.

About this clone itself: The same CDR3 is also encoded by other DNA sequences in this sample. V gene TRBV5-6 combines with J gene TRBJ1-2, with 8 bases that match TRBD1. This CDR3 has 14 amino acids. With 4 bases clipped from V and 4 bases from J, the junction kept 6 bases outside the gene matches. CDR1 is SGHDT, CDR2 YYEEEE, per germline. The CDR3, as DNA: TGTGCCAGCAGCGCAGACAGGGGTGCCTATGGCTACACCTTC. It specifies CASSADRGAYGYTF.

The chain employs TRBV15 and TRBJ2-7; D is unresolved. This CDR3 has 14 amino acids. The germline V and J ends were trimmed by 1 base and 6 bases, with 13 bases remaining between them. The germline gives CDR1 LNHNV, CDR2 YYDKDF (reference sequence). Here the CDR3 reads CATSRAGSITEQYF. The CDR3 coding sequence is TGTGCCACCAGCAGAGCCGGGTCAATTACCGAGCAGTACTTC.

The rearrangement joins TRBV11-2 to TRBJ2-3; weak D call: TRBD1 (6 bases). Trimming took 5 bases from V and 0 from J, leaving 12 bases between them. The CDR3 has 15 residues. Germline V gives CDR1 SGHAT, CDR2 FQNNGV. Here the CDR3 DNA reads TGTGCCAGCAGCCCGACAGGAGCCAGCACAGATACGCAGTATTTT. Translation: CASSPTGASTDTQYF.

The V gene is TRBV19, the J gene TRBJ2-5, with TRBD2 matching 9 bases. From germline, CDR1 is LNHDA and CDR2 SQIVND (reference sequence). V trimming: 9 bases; J trimming: 4 bases; junction bases outside the gene matches: 6. The CDR3 spans 13 residues. The CDR3: CASSRGGGETQYF. The DNA for the CDR3 is TGTGCCAGCTCGCGGGGGGGCGGAGAGACCCAGTACTTC.

The V and J genes are TRBV5-8 and TRBJ1-1; 9 nucleotides align to TRBD1. The germline V gene encodes CDR1 SGHTS and CDR2 YDEGEE. The CDR3 is made up of 14 amino acids. The V gene end was trimmed by 4 bases and the J gene end by 5 bases; junction bases not matched to a gene: 6. CDR3 bases: TGTGCCAGCAGCGCCGGGACAGGGAGGACTGAAGCTTTCTTT. Its protein product is CASSAGTGRTEAFF.

This clone was found once. This chain links TRBV5-8 with TRBJ2-1, with TRBD2 matching over 8 bases. Germline-derived CDR1 and CDR2 are SGHTS and YDEGEE. The CDR3 spans 15 residues. V dropped 3 bases and J dropped 10; count of bases not matched to a gene: 12. As DNA, the CDR3 is TGTGCCAGCAGCTACCGGACTAGCCCCCCTGGGGAGCAGTTCTTC. Amino acids: CASSYRTSPPGEQFF. The variable domain in full, with the rest retrieved from reference TRBV5-8 and TRBJ2-1, is EAGVTQSPTHLIKTRGQQATLRCSPISGHTSVYWYQQALGLGLQFLLWYDEGEERNRGNFPPRFSGRQFPNYSSELNVNALELEDSALYLCASSYRTSPPGEQFFGPGTRLTVL.

This chain uses TRBV28 with TRBJ2-1; D unclear. Per germline, CDR1 MDHEN and CDR2 SYDVKM. This CDR3 has 15 residues. V gave up 3 bases and J gave up 0 bases, with 9 bases separating them. CDR3 region: CASSFSRSSYNEQFF. The CDR3 coding sequence is TGTGCCAGCAGTTTTTCCCGGAGCTCCTACAATGAGCAGTTCTTC. The whole variable domain, remainder taken from reference TRBV28 and TRBJ2-1, is DVKVTQSSRYLVKRTGEKVFLECVQDMDHENMFWYRQDPGLGLRLIYFSYDVKMKEKGDIPEGYSVSREKKERFSLILESASTNQTSMYLCASSFSRSSYNEQFFGPGTRLTVL.

V is TRBV5-6 and J is TRBJ2-3, with 7 positions matching TRBD2. V trimming: 4 bases; J trimming: 14 bases; junction bases outside the gene matches: 13. Germline CDR1 is SGHDT and CDR2 is YYEEEE. This CDR3 has 13 residues. The CDR3 loop reads CASSPAGARPGYF. In DNA form, the CDR3 reads TGTGCCAGCAGCCCCGCGGGAGCCCGGCCGGGGTATTTT. Together with reference TRBV5-6 and TRBJ2-3, the CDR3 gives the full variable domain: DAGVTQSPTHLIKTRGQQVTLRCSPKSGHDTVSWYQQALGQGPQFIFQYYEEEERQRGNFPDRFSGHQFPNYSSELNVNALLLGDSALYLCASSPAGARPGYFGPGTRLTVL.

The rearrangement links TRBV23-1 to TRBJ1-2, with D unresolved. TRBV23-1 is labeled an ORF, and its function is uncertain. The CDR3 is made up of 18 amino acids. V was trimmed by 0 bases and J by 4 bases, leaving 21 bases between them. CDR3 sequence (DNA): TGCGCCAGCAGTCAATCCCCCCCGACGGGCATCCCTAGCTATGGCTACACCTTC. As protein: CASSQSPPTGIPSYGYTF.

The chain employs TRBV6-6 and TRBJ2-5; a possible D gene is TRBD2 (5 bases). The CDR3 runs to 15 residues. CDR1 and CDR2 from the germline V gene are MNHNY and SVGAGI (reference sequence). V gave up 2 bases and J gave up 6 bases, with 16 bases separating them. CDR3 nucleotides: TGTGCCAGCAGTTACATGTCGGGGAGAAGAAAGACCCAGTACTTC. Encoded protein: CASSYMSGRRKTQYF.

The chain carries TRBV11-2 and TRBJ2-5, with 9 bases fitting TRBD2. Trimming cost V 5 bases and J 6 bases; bases outside gene matches: 7. The germline V gene encodes CDR1 SGHAT and CDR2 FQNNGV. The CDR3 totals 14 residues. The CDR3 protein is CASSAQLAGKTQYF. DNA of the CDR3: TGTGCCAGCAGCGCCCAGCTAGCGGGGAAGACCCAGTACTTC.

The V and J genes are TRBV15 and TRBJ2-3; 9 positions agree with TRBD2. Germline values: CDR1 LNHNV, CDR2 YYDKDF (reference sequence). The ends lost 5 bases at V and 3 bases at J; junction bases unmatched: 3. The CDR3 has 14 amino acids. This chain's CDR3 is CATSGGLATDTQYF. CDR3 nucleotide sequence: TGTGCCACCAGCGGCGGACTAGCGACAGATACGCAGTATTTT.

The CDR3 region is CASSENRDRGHGYTF. The CDR3 DNA reads as TGTGCCAGCAGTGAAAACCGGGACAGGGGCCATGGCTACACCTTC. This chain links TRBV2 with TRBJ1-2, with 10 bases that match TRBD1. CDR3 length: 15 residues. Germline V gene data show CDR1 as SNHLY and CDR2 as FYNNEI. V shed 2 bases, J shed 6 bases, and the junction held 6 bases outside the gene matches.

This clone was seen just once. The rearrangement uses TRBV4-1 and TRBJ2-2; unclear D gene. This CDR3 has 16 amino acids. V lost 1 base to trimming and J lost 2 bases, with 11 bases between them. Germline V gene data show CDR1 as MGHRA and CDR2 as YSYEKL. The CDR3 loop is CASSQVWTDNTGELFF. CDR3 DNA: TGCGCCAGCAGCCAAGTCTGGACCGATAACACCGGGGAGCTGTTTTTT.

The gene calls are TRBV7-3 and TRBJ1-1; no reliable D call. The length of the CDR3 is 13 residues. Trimming took 6 bases from V and 1 from J, leaving 9 bases between them. CDR1 and CDR2 from the germline V gene are SGHTA and FQGTGA. In DNA form, the CDR3 reads TGTGCCAGCAGGGCGACTGAGAACACTGAAGCTTTCTTT. It codes for CASRATENTEAFF.